Listed below are T cell receptor beta chains from one sample, sequenced in a study of cytomegalovirus exposure and HLA in healthy donors. Repertoires were generated with immunoSEQ multiplex PCR, while TCRdb's copy carries only in-frame clones and drops some. Here the sample spans about 170,000 clones, around three quarters being singletons. Sample: PBMCs. All receptors come from a young woman in good health and CMV-seropositive. Both conserved end residues are part of each CDR3. D genes are given only for firm matches. Expanded clones are given a class, and other clones once, few, many or no size at all.

D gene: .; J gene: TRBJ1-1; V gene: TRBV5-1; clone size: .; CDR3 length: 14; CDR3 protein: CASSIGGINTEAFF; CDR3 DNA: TGCGCCAGCAGTATTGGCGGAATAAACACTGAAGCTTTCTTT
D gene: .; J gene: TRBJ1-1; V gene: TRBV5-1; clone size: .; CDR3 length: 14; CDR3 protein: CASSLQGRRSEAFF; CDR3 DNA: TGCGCCAGCAGCTTGCAGGGGCGGAGGTCTGAAGCTTTCTTT
D gene: TRBD2; J gene: TRBJ2-7; V gene: TRBV10-3; clone size: .; CDR3 length: 14; CDR3 protein: CAIRGTSNNREQYF; CDR3 DNA: TGTGCCATCAGGGGGACTAGTAATAACCGGGAGCAGTACTTC
D gene: .; J gene: TRBJ1-2; V gene: TRBV30; clone size: .; CDR3 length: 12; CDR3 protein: CAWSTGSYGYTF; CDR3 DNA: TGTGCCTGGAGTACAGGTTCCTATGGCTACACCTTC
D gene: .; J gene: TRBJ1-2; V gene: TRBV2; clone size: .; CDR3 length: 11; CDR3 protein: CASTAAYGYTF; CDR3 DNA: TGTGCCAGCACGGCGGCCTATGGCTACACCTTC
D gene: TRBD1; J gene: TRBJ2-3; V gene: TRBV5-4; clone size: .; CDR3 length: 15; CDR3 protein: CASSPTGTGEVTQYF; CDR3 DNA: TGTGCCAGCAGCCCAACAGGGACAGGGGAAGTTACGCAGTATTTT
D gene: .; J gene: TRBJ1-3; V gene: TRBV5-4; clone size: few; CDR3 length: 16; CDR3 protein: CASSNDRVRSGNTIYF; CDR3 DNA: TGTGCCAGCAGCAACGACAGAGTACGCTCTGGAAACACCATATATTTT
D gene: TRBD1; J gene: TRBJ2-5; V gene: TRBV6-6; clone size: .; CDR3 length: 15; CDR3 protein: CASSTINRGGETQYF; CDR3 DNA: TGTGCCAGCAGTACAATCAACAGGGGTGGAGAGACCCAGTACTTC
D gene: .; J gene: TRBJ2-3; V gene: TRBV10-3; clone size: .; CDR3 length: 15; CDR3 protein: CAISGGREPTDTQYF; CDR3 DNA: TGTGCCATCAGTGGGGGGCGGGAGCCCACAGATACGCAGTATTTT
D gene: .; J gene: TRBJ1-5; V gene: TRBV28; clone size: .; CDR3 length: 15; CDR3 protein: CASSSSRGEGQPQHF; CDR3 DNA: TGTGCCAGCAGTTCCAGCAGGGGTGAGGGTCAGCCCCAGCATTTT
D gene: .; J gene: TRBJ1-1; V gene: TRBV6-5; clone size: .; CDR3 length: 14; CDR3 protein: CASSSARTETEAFF; CDR3 DNA: TGTGCCAGCAGTTCGGCGCGTACCGAGACAGAAGCTTTCTTT
D gene: TRBD1; J gene: TRBJ2-7; V gene: TRBV2; clone size: .; CDR3 length: 15; CDR3 protein: CASLEGRDRTYEQYF; CDR3 DNA: TGTGCCAGCTTGGAGGGCCGGGACAGGACCTACGAGCAGTACTTC
D gene: TRBD2; J gene: TRBJ2-1; V gene: TRBV7-9; clone size: .; CDR3 length: 15; CDR3 protein: CASSSLAGGGNEQFF; CDR3 DNA: TGTGCCAGCAGCTCGCTAGCGGGAGGCGGCAATGAGCAGTTCTTC
D gene: TRBD2; J gene: TRBJ2-1; V gene: TRBV5-4; clone size: .; CDR3 length: 15; CDR3 protein: CASSRGGGAYNEQFF; CDR3 DNA: TGTGCCAGCAGCAGGGGCGGGGGGGCCTACAATGAGCAGTTCTTC
D gene: TRBD2; J gene: TRBJ2-2; V gene: TRBV29-1; clone size: .; CDR3 length: 12; CDR3 protein: CSAGLAGGELFF; CDR3 DNA: TGCAGCGCAGGACTAGCCGGAGGGGAGCTGTTTTTT
D gene: TRBD1; J gene: TRBJ2-5; V gene: TRBV29-1; clone size: .; CDR3 length: 13; CDR3 protein: CSVARGWDETQYF; CDR3 DNA: TGCAGCGTTGCCAGGGGGTGGGACGAGACCCAGTACTTC
D gene: TRBD2; J gene: TRBJ2-7; V gene: TRBV5-4; clone size: .; CDR3 length: 18; CDR3 protein: CASSLMFGGDLIIAEQYF; CDR3 DNA: TGTGCCAGCAGCTTGATGTTCGGGGGGGACCTCATAATCGCCGAGCAGTACTTC
D gene: .; J gene: TRBJ1-6; V gene: TRBV5-4; clone size: .; CDR3 length: 14; CDR3 protein: CASSLMRGHSPLHF; CDR3 DNA: TGTGCCAGCAGCTTGATGCGGGGCCATTCACCCCTCCACTTT
D gene: .; J gene: TRBJ2-7; V gene: TRBV5-1; clone size: .; CDR3 length: 15; CDR3 protein: CASSLDGRGTYEQYF; CDR3 DNA: TGCGCCAGCAGCTTGGACGGCAGGGGAACCTACGAGCAGTACTTC
D gene: .; J gene: TRBJ1-4; V gene: TRBV4-2; clone size: .; CDR3 length: 15; CDR3 protein: CASSQDNRVEEKLFF; CDR3 DNA: TGTGCCAGCAGCCAAGACAACAGGGTTGAAGAAAAACTGTTTTTT
D gene: TRBD1; J gene: TRBJ1-1; V gene: TRBV2; clone size: .; CDR3 length: 13; CDR3 protein: CASRQGAFAEAFF; CDR3 DNA: TGTGCCAGTCGACAGGGGGCTTTCGCTGAAGCTTTCTTT
D gene: TRBD2; J gene: TRBJ2-3; V gene: TRBV11-2; clone size: .; CDR3 length: 17; CDR3 protein: CASSLGGTSGGTDTQYF; CDR3 DNA: TGTGCCAGCAGCTTAGGGGGAACTAGCGGCGGCACAGATACGCAGTATTTT
D gene: .; J gene: TRBJ1-5; V gene: TRBV5-5; clone size: .; CDR3 length: 14; CDR3 protein: CASSDIGGIQPQHF; CDR3 DNA: TGTGCCAGCAGCGATATTGGGGGCATTCAGCCCCAGCATTTT
D gene: TRBD2; J gene: TRBJ2-3; V gene: TRBV6-5; clone size: .; CDR3 length: 15; CDR3 protein: CASSSLAGGFDTQYF; CDR3 DNA: TGTGCCAGCAGTTCTTTAGCGGGAGGGTTTGATACGCAGTATTTT
D gene: TRBD1; J gene: TRBJ1-4; V gene: TRBV5-1; clone size: .; CDR3 length: 14; CDR3 protein: CASSMTGGREKLFF; CDR3 DNA: TGCGCCAGCAGCATGACAGGGGGCAGGGAAAAACTGTTTTTT
D gene: .; J gene: TRBJ2-1; V gene: TRBV9; clone size: .; CDR3 length: 14; CDR3 protein: CASSLSGSYNEQFF; CDR3 DNA: TGTGCCAGCAGCCTAAGCGGGTCCTACAATGAGCAGTTCTTC
D gene: .; J gene: TRBJ1-3; V gene: TRBV28; clone size: .; CDR3 length: 16; CDR3 protein: CASSYFPGFSGNTIYF; CDR3 DNA: TGTGCCAGCAGCTATTTTCCAGGTTTCTCTGGAAACACCATATATTTT
D gene: .; J gene: TRBJ2-1; V gene: TRBV7-9; clone size: .; CDR3 length: 13; CDR3 protein: CASSLASNNEQFF; CDR3 DNA: TGTGCCAGCAGCTTAGCATCTAACAATGAGCAGTTCTTC
D gene: TRBD1; J gene: TRBJ1-2; V gene: TRBV5-6; clone size: few; CDR3 length: 15; CDR3 protein: CASSWRDREYYGYTF; CDR3 DNA: TGTGCCAGCAGCTGGAGGGACAGGGAGTACTATGGCTACACCTTC
D gene: TRBD1; J gene: TRBJ2-3; V gene: TRBV28; clone size: .; CDR3 length: 19; CDR3 protein: CASSLFGFGDRPSTDTQYF; CDR3 DNA: TGTGCCAGCAGTTTATTCGGGTTTGGGGACAGGCCTAGCACAGATACGCAGTATTTT
D gene: TRBD2; J gene: TRBJ2-2; V gene: TRBV10-3; clone size: once; CDR3 length: 15; CDR3 protein: CAISEAGTNTGELFF; CDR3 DNA: TGTGCCATCAGTGAAGCGGGAACGAACACCGGGGAGCTGTTTTTT
D gene: .; J gene: TRBJ1-1; V gene: TRBV7-2; clone size: .; CDR3 length: 13; CDR3 protein: CASRLQPNTEAFF; CDR3 DNA: TGTGCCAGCAGACTACAACCTAACACTGAAGCTTTCTTT
D gene: .; J gene: TRBJ1-2; V gene: TRBV7-9; clone size: .; CDR3 length: 13; CDR3 protein: CASSSSGSGGYTF; CDR3 DNA: TGTGCCAGCAGCTCCTCGGGATCGGGTGGCTACACCTTC
D gene: TRBD1; J gene: TRBJ2-7; V gene: TRBV27; clone size: .; CDR3 length: 17; CDR3 protein: CASSLLPGTGEPNEQYF; CDR3 DNA: TGTGCCAGCAGTTTATTGCCGGGGACAGGGGAACCCAACGAGCAGTACTTC
D gene: .; J gene: TRBJ1-5; V gene: TRBV12-5; clone size: .; CDR3 length: 13; CDR3 protein: CASGLVQNQPQHF; CDR3 DNA: TGTGCTAGTGGTTTGGTACAAAATCAGCCCCAGCATTTT
D gene: .; J gene: TRBJ1-1; V gene: TRBV5-1; clone size: .; CDR3 length: 16; CDR3 protein: CASSSRRAGVGAEAFF; CDR3 DNA: TGCGCCAGCAGCTCCCGCCGTGCAGGGGTGGGGGCTGAAGCTTTCTTT
D gene: .; J gene: TRBJ1-3; V gene: TRBV5-6; clone size: .; CDR3 length: 11; CDR3 protein: CASSRANTIYF; CDR3 DNA: TGTGCCAGCAGTCGAGCCAACACCATATATTTT
D gene: TRBD1; J gene: TRBJ2-7; V gene: TRBV5-1; clone size: .; CDR3 length: 14; CDR3 protein: CASRTTGGVHEQYF; CDR3 DNA: TGCGCCAGCAGGACGACAGGGGGGGTCCACGAGCAGTACTTC